The 3 T cell receptor beta chains below were found in one sample sequenced in a study of monozygotic twins with inflammatory bowel disease. With the 5' RACE reads reprocessed, TCRdb shows one record per CDR3 protein and no DNA. This sample contains around 97,000 distinct CDR3 sequences. The sequenced sample was blood. The source is a human donor with ulcerative colitis or Crohn's disease, or a healthy co-twin of an affected twin (not recorded which).

CDR3 loop: CASSSDGANGNEQFF. The rearrangement uses TRBV7-2 and TRBJ2-1; TCRdb outputs TRBD1, but without DNA this stays unchecked. From germline, CDR1 is SGHTA and CDR2 FQGNSA. This CDR3 contains 15 residues.

The chain links TRBV5-6 to TRBJ2-7. The CDR3 contains 12 residues. Germline values: CDR1 SGHDT, CDR2 YYEEEE. The CDR3 reads CASSQQINEQYF.

The chain has TRBV28 and TRBJ1-2. The CDR3 is 13 amino acids. CDR1 is MDHEN and CDR2 is SYDVKM in the germline V gene. The chain's CDR3 is CASSNSDFDGYTF.